A selection of T cell receptor beta chains follows, all from one sample in a study of blood T cell repertoires in COVID-19. Some clones are missing from TCRdb's copy, which holds only in-frame ones; the method was immunoSEQ multiplex PCR. The repertoire holds around 50,000 clones, with approximately 82% as singletons. Sequencing was done on a sample of peripheral blood. The origin of the receptors is a human donor in a cohort sampled during active COVID-19. Each CDR3 is given with its conserved first and last residue. D genes are given only for firm matches. Clone size is stated in some rows and not others, as once, few, many or a class when expanded.

j_gene | d_gene | v_gene | abundance | CDR3nt | CDR3aa
TRBJ2-2 | TRBD1 | TRBV28 | few | TGTGCCAGCAGCTCGACAGGGGACAACACCGGGGAGCTGTTTTTT | CASSSTGDNTGELFF
TRBJ1-2 | NA | TRBV28 | NA | TGTGCCAGCAGTTTTGGGGGGAACTATGGCTACACCTTC | CASSFGGNYGYTF
TRBJ2-5 | NA | TRBV19 | NA | TGTGCCAGTAGAGGGACGGGGGATCAAGAGACCCAGTACTTC | CASRGTGDQETQYF
TRBJ1-1 | NA | TRBV27 | NA | TGTGCCAGCAGTTTATGGGCGGCTCGGGGCACTGAAGCTTTCTTT | CASSLWAARGTEAFF
TRBJ2-5 | NA | TRBV18 | NA | TGTGCCAGCTCACCACGTCCATCCCAAGAGACCCAGTACTTC | CASSPRPSQETQYF
TRBJ1-1 | NA | TRBV14 | few | TGTGCCAGCAGTTACGCGGGTATGAGCACTGAAGCTTTCTTT | CASSYAGMSTEAFF
TRBJ2-1 | NA | TRBV7-6 | NA | TGTGCCAGCAGCTTAGCGCTGGTAGGCGGTGAGCAGTTCTTC | CASSLALVGGEQFF
TRBJ2-1 | TRBD2 | TRBV7-2 | NA | TGTGCCAGCAGGGGGGGGGTAACCCTCTTGAATGAGCAGTTCTTC | CASRGGVTLLNEQFF
TRBJ2-5 | TRBD2 | TRBV28 | NA | TGTGCCAGCAGTTTACGACGGGGGGGGTACCAAGAGACCCAGTACTTC | CASSLRRGGYQETQYF
TRBJ2-1 | NA | TRBV27 | NA | TGTGCCAGCAGTAATTATCACAATGAGCAGTTCTTC | CASSNYHNEQFF
TRBJ1-3 | NA | TRBV7-9 | NA | TGTGCCAGCAGCTTAGGTGGCTGGGGCACGTCTGGAAACACCATATATTTT | CASSLGGWGTSGNTIYF
TRBJ1-1 | TRBD1 | TRBV5-1 | NA | TGCGCCAGCAGCTTGCGGACAGGTAACCGGAACACTGAAGCTTTCTTT | CASSLRTGNRNTEAFF
TRBJ1-3 | NA | TRBV5-8 | once | TGTGCCAGCAGCCGTTCAGGGGCTGGAAACACCATATATTTT | CASSRSGAGNTIYF
TRBJ2-1 | TRBD2 | TRBV20-1 | NA | TGCAGTGCTAGTATGAGGGCGGGGGGGGAATTATATGAGCAGTTCTTC | CSASMRAGGELYEQFF
TRBJ1-3 | NA | TRBV12-5 | NA | TGTGCTAGTGGCCCCGGCGGGCCTAGCTCTGGAAACACCATATATTTT | CASGPGGPSSGNTIYF
TRBJ1-5 | NA | TRBV12-2 | NA | TGTGCAAGTCGCTTAGAGTGCGGGACAGGGAAGTCGAGCAATCAGCCCCAGCATTTT | CASRLECGTGKSSNQPQHF
TRBJ2-3 | TRBD1 | TRBV28 | NA | TGTGCCAGCAGTTCCATTCGGACAGGGGAGAAGGAGACAGATACGCAGTATTTT | CASSSIRTGEKETDTQYF
TRBJ1-6 | TRBD1 | TRBV2 | NA | TGTGCCAGCAGGGACAGGGGGTCATCACCCCTCCACTTT | CASRDRGSSPLHF